These T cell receptor beta chains were read from a single sample in a study of blood T cells in healthy people across ages. TCRdb reprocessed the 5' RACE reads with MiXCR, giving one entry per CDR3 protein. The sample has roughly 860,000 distinct CDR3 sequences, 62% seen once. Sequencing was carried out using blood. All receptors derive from a man aged 25 to 40 in good health. CDR3s include the opening cysteine and the closing phenylalanine or tryptophan. D genes are given only for firm matches. The size entry is marked missing in some rows and otherwise reads once, few, many or a size class.

>TRBJ1-2|TRBD1|many|TRBV10-3
TGTGCCATCAGTGGGACAGGTGCTAGCTATGGCTACACCTTC
CAISGTGASYGYTF
>TRBJ2-3|.|few|TRBV7-2
TGTGCCAGCAGCGAACAAACCCTAGGGCTCGTTCCAGATACGCAGTATTTT
CASSEQTLGLVPDTQYF
>TRBJ2-5|.|.|TRBV9
TGTGCCAGCAGCGTTCAGGGTAGCCGAGAGACCCAGTACTTC
CASSVQGSRETQYF
>TRBJ2-5|TRBD1|once|TRBV4-1
TGCGCCAGCAGCCAAGTCGGGGACAGGAAGGTGAAGCAGTACTTC
CASSQVGDRKVKQYF
>TRBJ1-4|.|.|TRBV6-5
TGTGCCAGCAGCCGGGCCGTGAATGAAAAACTGTTTTTT
CASSRAVNEKLFF
>TRBJ2-3|.|.|TRBV6-5
TGTGCCAGCAGCTATTACCGGGACACCACAGATACGCAGTATTTT
CASSYYRDTTDTQYF
>TRBJ2-5|TRBD2|.|TRBV7-3
TGTGCCAGCAGCTTACTGCCATCCCTGACTAGCGGGCCTCAAGAGACCCAGTACTTC
CASSLLPSLTSGPQETQYF
>TRBJ2-1|.|few|TRBV12-3/TRBV12-4
TGTGCCAGCAGTTTCAGGCGCACCCCTTACAATGAGCAGTTCTTC
CASSFRRTPYNEQFF
>TRBJ2-3|.|few|TRBV15
TGTGCCACCAGCAGAGAGCGGACTGGACCAGATACGCAGTATTTT
CATSRERTGPDTQYF
>TRBJ2-3|.|.|TRBV5-1
TGCGCCAGCAGCTTAGGACAGAGTGGGACAGATACGCAGTATTTT
CASSLGQSGTDTQYF
>TRBJ1-6|.|few|TRBV12-3/TRBV12-4
TGTGCCAGCAGTCCACCGGGACCCTATAATTCACCCCTCCACTTT
CASSPPGPYNSPLHF
>TRBJ1-2|.|.|TRBV28
TGTGCCAGCAGTTTACAGGCTAAGCGGGTCTATGGCTACACCTTC
CASSLQAKRVYGYTF
>TRBJ2-5|.|.|TRBV7-2
TGTGCCAGCAGCTTAGTATCAGCCTCCCAGTACTTC
CASSLVSASQYF
>TRBJ2-1|.|few|TRBV28
TGTGCCAGCAGTACCCGGACGGGGGTCCCCTACAATGAGCAGTTCTTC
CASSTRTGVPYNEQFF